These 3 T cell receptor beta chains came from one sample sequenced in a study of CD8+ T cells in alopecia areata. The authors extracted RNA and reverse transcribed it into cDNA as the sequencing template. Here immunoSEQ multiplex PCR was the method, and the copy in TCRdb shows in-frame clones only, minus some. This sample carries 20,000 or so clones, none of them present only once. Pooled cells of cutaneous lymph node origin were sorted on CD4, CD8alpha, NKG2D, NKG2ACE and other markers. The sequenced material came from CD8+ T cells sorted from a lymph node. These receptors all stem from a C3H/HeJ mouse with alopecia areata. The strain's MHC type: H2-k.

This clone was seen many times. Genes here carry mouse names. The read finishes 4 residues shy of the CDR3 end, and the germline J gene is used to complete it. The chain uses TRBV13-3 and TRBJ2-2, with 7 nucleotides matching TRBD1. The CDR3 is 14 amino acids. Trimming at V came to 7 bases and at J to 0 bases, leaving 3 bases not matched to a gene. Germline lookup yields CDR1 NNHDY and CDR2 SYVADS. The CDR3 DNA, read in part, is TGTGCCAGCGCCGGGACAGCAAACACCGGG. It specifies CASAGTANTG. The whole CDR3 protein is CASAGTANTGQLYF.

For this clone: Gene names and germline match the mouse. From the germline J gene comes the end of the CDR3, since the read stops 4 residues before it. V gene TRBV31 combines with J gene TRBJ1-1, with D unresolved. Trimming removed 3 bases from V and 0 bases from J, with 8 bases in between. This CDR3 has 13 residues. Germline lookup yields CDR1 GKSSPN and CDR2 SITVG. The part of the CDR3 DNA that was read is TGTGCCTGGAGCTCAGAAGCAAACACA. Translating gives CAWSSEANT. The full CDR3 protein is CAWSSEANTEVFF.

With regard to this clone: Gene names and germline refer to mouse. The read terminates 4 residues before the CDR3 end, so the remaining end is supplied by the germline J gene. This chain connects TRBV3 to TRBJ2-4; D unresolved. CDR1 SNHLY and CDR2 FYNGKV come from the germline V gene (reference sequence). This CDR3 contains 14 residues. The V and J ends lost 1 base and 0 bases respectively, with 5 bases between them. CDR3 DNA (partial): TGTGCCAGCAGCTTAGACAGTAGTCAAAAC. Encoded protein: CASSLDSSQN. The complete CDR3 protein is CASSLDSSQNTLYF. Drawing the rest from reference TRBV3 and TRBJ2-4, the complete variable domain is GPKVLQIPSHQIIDMGQMVTLNCDPVSNHLYFYWYKQILGQQMEFLVNFYNGKVMEKSKLFKDQFSVERPDGSYFTLKIQPTALEDSAVYFCASSLDSSQNTLYFGAGTRLSVL.